The 27 T cell receptor beta chains in this list originate from one sample, sequenced in a study of blood T cell repertoires in COVID-19. The method was immunoSEQ multiplex PCR; TCRdb's version includes in-frame clones alone and lacks a portion of them. The table has 190,000 or so clones, about 88% seen once. Material: PBMCs or T cells enriched from blood (not recorded which). These receptor sequences come from a woman in her 30s who had been exposed to COVID-19.

V usage is TRBV6-5 and J usage is TRBJ2-3, with TRBD1 matching over 9 bases. CDR1 and CDR2 from the germline V gene are MNHEY and SVGAGI. The CDR3 is 14 residues long. V gave up 6 bases and J gave up 2 bases; unmatched junction bases: 3. The CDR3 DNA sequence: TGTGCCAGCAGATGGACAGGGGTCACAGATACGCAGTATTTT. This sequence encodes CASRWTGVTDTQYF.

The gene calls are TRBV9 and TRBJ1-5; 8 nucleotides agree with TRBD1. Trimming removed 2 bases from V and 5 bases from J; junction bases left unmatched: 6. There are 15 residues in the CDR3. Per germline, CDR1 SGDLS and CDR2 YYNGEE. CDR3 DNA sequence: TGTGCCAGCAGCGTCCAGGGGGCTAAGGATCAGCCCCAGCATTTT. Its protein is CASSVQGAKDQPQHF.

CDR3 in DNA: TGTGCCAGCAGCTTTTTGGGACACCACAATGAGCAGTTCTTC. This sequence encodes CASSFLGHHNEQFF. J is TRBJ2-1 and V is TRBV11-3; D might be TRBD1 (6 bases). V was cut by 3 bases and J by 5 bases, with 11 bases left in between. The CDR3 is made up of 14 amino acids. Germline-derived CDR1 and CDR2 are SGHNT and YENEEA.

The rearrangement links TRBV10-3 to TRBJ2-2; 7 bases map to TRBD2. V shed 7 bases and J 3 bases; nucleotides not matched to a gene: 5. Germline V CDR1 and CDR2: ENHRY, SYGVKD. This CDR3 is built from 14 residues. The chain's CDR3 is CAIKGGEDTGELFF. DNA of the CDR3: TGTGCCATCAAGGGAGGGGAGGACACCGGGGAGCTGTTTTTT.

The chain combines TRBV6-5 with TRBJ1-2, with a possible D match to TRBD1 (5 bases). Trimming removed 0 bases at V and 6 bases at J, with 14 bases between. The CDR3 spans 15 residues. Germline lookup yields CDR1 MNHEY and CDR2 SVGAGI. CDR3 coding DNA: TGTGCCAGCAGTTACTCCTGGGGCCCCCCGGATGGCTACACCTTC. Translating it yields CASSYSWGPPDGYTF.

The rearrangement links TRBV9 to TRBJ1-1; TRBD1 might be the D (5 bases). Germline CDR1 is SGDLS and CDR2 is YYNGEE. V was trimmed by 3 bases and J by 1 base, leaving 13 bases between them. The CDR3 loop spans 15 amino acids. CDR3 region: CASSARVLGNTEAFF. CDR3 in DNA: TGTGCCAGCAGCGCCAGGGTTTTGGGGAACACTGAAGCTTTCTTT.

V is TRBV29-1 and J is TRBJ1-4; D is undetermined. CDR1 and CDR2 (germline): SQVTM, ANQGSEA. V gave up 3 bases and J gave up 7 bases, with 12 bases separating them. This CDR3 has 13 residues. In DNA, the CDR3 is TGCAGCGTTGAGCCGGGGTACGGTGAAAAACTGTTTTTT. This gives the protein CSVEPGYGEKLFF.

The J gene is TRBJ2-7, the V gene TRBV6-5, with a tentative D call TRBD1 (5 bases). V was pared by 7 bases and J by 0 bases, with 13 bases between. This CDR3 region has 14 residues. The germline gives CDR1 MNHEY, CDR2 SVGAGI. CDR3 loop: CASIGTGRSYEQYF. CDR3 DNA: TGTGCCAGCATAGGTACAGGACGCTCCTACGAGCAGTACTTC.

This chain's CDR3 is CASSLDRGGEQYF. The DNA of the CDR3 is TGTGCCAGCAGCCTCGACAGGGGAGGAGAGCAGTACTTC. V gene TRBV13 combines with J gene TRBJ2-7; 8 positions agree with TRBD1. V shed 5 bases and J 7 bases; nucleotides not matched to a gene: 7. The CDR3 has 13 amino acids. Germline CDR1 is PRHDT and CDR2 is FYEKMQ (reference sequence).

The genes are TRBV5-1 and TRBJ2-2; D not certain. This CDR3 spans 17 amino acids. V lost 2 bases to trimming and J lost 5 bases, with 19 bases between them. CDR1 SGHRS and CDR2 YFSETQ come from the germline V gene. The CDR3 sequence: CASSFPTDSTFTGELFF. The CDR3 coding sequence is TGCGCCAGCAGCTTTCCCACCGACTCGACGTTTACCGGGGAGCTGTTTTTT. Looking up the rest from reference TRBV5-1 and TRBJ2-2 gives the full variable domain: KAGVTQTPRYLIKTRGQQVTLSCSPISGHRSVSWYQQTPGQGLQFLFEYFSETQRNKGNFPGRFSGRQFSNSRSEMNVSTLELGDSALYLCASSFPTDSTFTGELFFGEGSRLTVL.

The chain carries TRBV6-1 and TRBJ1-1; maybe TRBD1 (6 bases). CDR1 is MNHNS, CDR2 SASEGT, per germline. The CDR3 runs to 16 residues. Trimming left V 4 bases short and J 1 base short, with 16 bases between. The CDR3 DNA sequence: TGTGCCAGCAGTGTCTCACAGGGTTCGGGGAACACTGAAGCTTTCTTT. Translating it yields CASSVSQGSGNTEAFF.

This chain links TRBV7-2 with TRBJ2-7; D remains unclear. There are 15 residues in the CDR3. Germline CDR1 SGHTA, CDR2 FQGNSA. Trimming pared 0 bases from V and 0 bases from J, leaving 9 bases between. CDR3 region: CASSLALGSSYEQYF. CDR3 nucleotide sequence: TGTGCCAGCAGCTTAGCGCTTGGCAGCTCCTACGAGCAGTACTTC.

The CDR3 protein is CASSSQGAMGNQPQHF. The CDR3 DNA reads TGTGCCAGTAGCTCCCAGGGGGCCATGGGCAATCAGCCCCAGCATTTT. V and J are TRBV19 and TRBJ1-5; 8 bases are shared with TRBD1. Unmatched junction bases numbered 9, after V lost 6 bases and J lost 2 bases. The CDR3 has 16 residues. Germline V lookup: CDR1 LNHDA, CDR2 SQIVND (reference sequence). Full variable domain (outside the CDR3, taken from reference TRBV19 and TRBJ1-5): DGGITQSPKYLFRKEGQNVTLSCEQNLNHDAMYWYRQDPGQGLRLIYYSQIVNDFQKGDIAEGYSVSREKKESFPLTVTSAQKNPTAFYLCASSSQGAMGNQPQHFGDGTRLSIL.

V is TRBV18 and J is TRBJ2-1, with 7 bases matching TRBD1. V was pared by 2 bases and J by 2 bases, with 0 bases of the junction left unmatched. The germline gives CDR1 KGHSH, CDR2 LQKENI. CDR3 length equals 14 residues. The CDR3 here is CASSPGTAYNEQFF. For the CDR3, the DNA is TGTGCCAGCTCACCAGGGACAGCCTACAATGAGCAGTTCTTC.

The rearrangement joins TRBV7-8 to TRBJ2-2; perhaps TRBD1 as D (6 bases). V dropped 0 bases and J dropped 1 base, with 15 bases sitting between them. The CDR3 contains 18 residues. Germline CDR1 and CDR2: SGHVS and FQNEAQ. This CDR3 reads CASSLALRGQENTGELFF. CDR3 DNA sequence: TGTGCCAGCAGCTTAGCCCTTCGGGGACAAGAGAACACCGGGGAGCTGTTTTTT.

The J gene is TRBJ1-5, the V gene TRBV5-1; 8 bases match TRBD1. There are 15 residues in the CDR3. Per germline, CDR1 SGHRS and CDR2 YFSETQ. Germline trimming cut 2 bases from V and 6 bases from J; bases unmatched to any gene: 7. CDR3 coding DNA: TGCGCCAGCAGCTTCTCAGGGGGCGACGGTCAGCCCCAGCATTTT. Protein product: CASSFSGGDGQPQHF.

Comments on this clone: The junction departs from the called germline gene at one end, perhaps through a read error. This chain uses TRBV7-9 with TRBJ1-2, with D tentatively TRBD1 (6 bases). CDR1 and CDR2 (germline): SEHNR, FQNEAQ (reference sequence). The CDR3 consists of 12 residues. The CDR3 DNA sequence: TGTGCCAGCAGCTTACTCGCCGTGGACAGCAACTTC. It codes for CASSLLAVDSNF.

This clone was seen just once. CDR3 region: CAWTTGSSTDTQYF. CDR3 coding DNA: TGTGCCTGGACAACAGGGTCCAGCACAGATACGCAGTATTTT. This chain joins TRBV30 and TRBJ2-3; possibly TRBD1 for D (6 bases). The CDR3 runs 14 residues. In germline, CDR1 is GTSNPN, CDR2 SVGIG (reference sequence). V was trimmed by 4 bases and J by 0 bases, leaving 11 bases between them.

The rearrangement links TRBV12-5 to TRBJ1-4; D uncertain. Trimming left V 4 bases short and J 8 bases short, with 8 bases between. The CDR3 totals 12 residues. Looked up from germline, CDR1 is LGHNT and CDR2 is FRNRAP. The CDR3 DNA is TGTGCTAGTGGTTCCGAGTGGGAAAAACTGTTTTTT. The encoded protein is CASGSEWEKLFF.

This sequence joins TRBV28 and TRBJ1-2; 7 bases agree with TRBD1. Per the germline V gene, CDR1 is MDHEN and CDR2 is SYDVKM. Trimming took 3 bases from V and 7 from J; bases not matched to a gene: 8. This CDR3 is built from 14 residues. Written as DNA, the CDR3 is TGTGCCAGCAGTTTGCAACAGGGGACGGGTGGCTACACCTTC. Residues: CASSLQQGTGGYTF.

The chain employs TRBV28 and TRBJ2-3; D is perhaps TRBD1 (5 bases). Trimming cost V 4 bases and J 4 bases, with 18 bases left between them. The V gene's germline CDR1 is MDHEN and CDR2 SYDVKM. The CDR3 runs to 16 residues. The CDR3 coding sequence is TGTGCCAGCAGTTGGGCAGGGTCCTTTTTATCAGATACGCAGTATTTT. It codes for CASSWAGSFLSDTQYF.

CDR3 coding DNA: TGTGCCAGCAGTCTCTTGGGGAGCTCCTACAATGAGCAGTTCTTC. This gives the protein CASSLLGSSYNEQFF. V usage is TRBV27 and J usage is TRBJ2-1; tentatively, D is TRBD2 (5 bases). The CDR3 runs 15 residues. Germline CDR1 MNHEY, CDR2 SMNVEV (reference sequence). V was trimmed by 5 bases and J by 0 bases, leaving 11 bases between them.

V and J are TRBV4-2 and TRBJ2-7; D not resolved. There are 13 residues in the CDR3. Germline V gives CDR1 LGHNA, CDR2 YNFKEQ. The V end lost 0 bases, the J end lost 1 base, and 4 bases lay between the germline ends. This chain's CDR3 is CASSQDQSYEQYF. Here the CDR3 DNA reads TGTGCCAGCAGCCAAGACCAGTCCTACGAGCAGTACTTC.

The chain employs TRBV12-3 or TRBV12-4 and TRBJ1-2; possibly TRBD1 for D (5 bases). This CDR3 spans 12 amino acids. V was clipped by 7 bases and J by 3 bases, with 9 bases between them. Here the CDR3 DNA reads TGTGCCAGCACAGGGCTTGACTATGGCTACACCTTC. Amino acid sequence: CASTGLDYGYTF.

The chain is built from TRBV24-1 and TRBJ2-2; 8 bases map to TRBD1. With V trimmed by 2 bases and J by 2 bases, 6 bases remained unmatched. CDR1 is KGHDR and CDR2 is SFDVKD in the germline V gene. The CDR3 consists of 17 residues. The CDR3 protein is CATSDSPGGPNTGELFF. The CDR3, as DNA: TGTGCCACCAGTGATTCTCCAGGGGGCCCAAACACCGGGGAGCTGTTTTTT.

This sequence joins TRBV3-1 (or the pseudogene TRBV3-2) and TRBJ2-3, with TRBD2 identical over 9 bases. The CDR3 contains 14 residues. Trimming took 8 bases from V and 4 from J; bases not matched to a gene: 7. In germline, CDR1 is LGHDT, CDR2 YNNKEL (reference sequence). CDR3 DNA: TGTGCCAGCCGGCGGGGGGGCGGGGCAGATACGCAGTATTTT. Translation: CASRRGGGADTQYF.

As for this clone: Other DNA sequences in this specimen translate into the identical CDR3. V is TRBV7-9 and J is TRBJ2-1, with a possible D match to TRBD2 (5 bases). With 2 bases removed from V and 0 bases from J, the gap between germline ends came to 8 bases. The length of the CDR3 is 15 residues. Germline CDR1 is SEHNR and CDR2 is FQNEAQ (reference sequence). Here the CDR3 DNA reads TGTGCCAGCAGCTTAACTGGGAGCTCCTACAATGAGCAGTTCTTC. Amino acid sequence: CASSLTGSSYNEQFF.